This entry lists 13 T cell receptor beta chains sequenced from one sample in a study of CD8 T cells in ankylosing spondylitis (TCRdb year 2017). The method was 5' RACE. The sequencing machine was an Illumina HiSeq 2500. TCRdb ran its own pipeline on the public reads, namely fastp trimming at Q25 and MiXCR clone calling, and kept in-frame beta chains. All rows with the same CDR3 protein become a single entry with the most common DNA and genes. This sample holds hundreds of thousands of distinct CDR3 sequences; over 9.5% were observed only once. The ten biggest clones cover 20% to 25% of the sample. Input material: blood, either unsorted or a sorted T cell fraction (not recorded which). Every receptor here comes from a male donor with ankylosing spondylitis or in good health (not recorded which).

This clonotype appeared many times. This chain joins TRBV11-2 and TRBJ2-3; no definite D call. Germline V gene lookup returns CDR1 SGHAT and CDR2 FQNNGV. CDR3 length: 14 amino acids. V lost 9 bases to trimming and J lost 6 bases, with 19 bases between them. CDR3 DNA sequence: TGTGCCAGTAGTTTTTTAGGGTTTGTCGATACGCAGTATTTT. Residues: CASSFLGFVDTQYF.

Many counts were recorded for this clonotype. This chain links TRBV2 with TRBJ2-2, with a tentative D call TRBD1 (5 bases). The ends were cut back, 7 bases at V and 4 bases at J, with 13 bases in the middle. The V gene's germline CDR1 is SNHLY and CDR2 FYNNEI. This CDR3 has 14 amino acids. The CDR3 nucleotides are TGTGCCAGCATCGTTAGGGGTGGCACCGGGGAGCTGTTTTTT. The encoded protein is CASIVRGGTGELFF.

The CDR3 sequence: CASRLEGDGYTF. In DNA form, the CDR3 reads TGCGCCAGCAGACTTGAAGGGGACGGCTACACCTTC. The chain couples TRBV5-1 to TRBJ1-2, with a possible D match to TRBD1 (5 bases). CDR3 length equals 12 residues. V gave up 5 bases and J gave up 8 bases, with 13 bases separating them. Germline V gene lookup returns CDR1 SGHRS and CDR2 YFSETQ.

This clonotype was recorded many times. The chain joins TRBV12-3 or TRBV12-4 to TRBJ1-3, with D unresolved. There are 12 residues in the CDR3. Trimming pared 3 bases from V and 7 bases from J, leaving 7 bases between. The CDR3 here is CASSFGENTIYF. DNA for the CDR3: TGTGCCAGCAGTTTCGGGGAGAACACCATATATTTT.

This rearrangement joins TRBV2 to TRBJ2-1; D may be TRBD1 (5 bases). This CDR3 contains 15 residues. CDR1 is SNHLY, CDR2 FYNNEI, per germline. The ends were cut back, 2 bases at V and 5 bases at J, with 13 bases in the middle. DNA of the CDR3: TGTGCCAGCAGTGAAAGCAGGGTCCCTAACAATGAGCAGTTCTTC. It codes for CASSESRVPNNEQFF.

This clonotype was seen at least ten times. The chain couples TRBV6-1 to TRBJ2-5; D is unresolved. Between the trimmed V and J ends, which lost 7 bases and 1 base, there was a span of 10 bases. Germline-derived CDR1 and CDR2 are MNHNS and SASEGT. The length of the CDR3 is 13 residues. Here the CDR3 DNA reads TGTGCCAGCAAAGTTGTCGCCCAAGAGACCCAGTACTTC. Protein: CASKVVAQETQYF.

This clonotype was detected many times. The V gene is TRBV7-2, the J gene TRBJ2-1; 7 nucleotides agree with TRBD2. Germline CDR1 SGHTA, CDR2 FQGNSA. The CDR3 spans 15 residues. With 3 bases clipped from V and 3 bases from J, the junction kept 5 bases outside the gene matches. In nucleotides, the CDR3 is TGTGCCAGCAGCTTGGGGCCTAGCGGCTACAATGAGCAGTTCTTC. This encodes CASSLGPSGYNEQFF.

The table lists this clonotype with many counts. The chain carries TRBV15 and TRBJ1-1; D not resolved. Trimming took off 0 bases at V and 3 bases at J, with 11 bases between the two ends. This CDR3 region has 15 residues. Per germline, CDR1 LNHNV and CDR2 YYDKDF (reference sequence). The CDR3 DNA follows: TGTGCCACCAGCAGAGAACGTAGCCGGGACACTGAAGCTTTCTTT. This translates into CATSRERSRDTEAFF.

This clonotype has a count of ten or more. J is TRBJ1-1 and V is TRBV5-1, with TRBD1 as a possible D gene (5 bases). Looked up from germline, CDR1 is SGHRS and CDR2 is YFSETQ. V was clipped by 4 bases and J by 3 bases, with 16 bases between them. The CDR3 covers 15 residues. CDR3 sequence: CASSKNSLGDTEAFF. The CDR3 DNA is TGCGCCAGCAGCAAGAACAGCTTGGGGGACACTGAAGCTTTCTTT.

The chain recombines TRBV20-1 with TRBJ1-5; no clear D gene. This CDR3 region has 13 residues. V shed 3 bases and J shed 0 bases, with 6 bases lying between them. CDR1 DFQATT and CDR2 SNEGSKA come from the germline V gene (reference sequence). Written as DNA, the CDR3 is TGCAGTGCTAGCACTTATAGCAATCAGCCCCAGCATTTT. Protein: CSASTYSNQPQHF.

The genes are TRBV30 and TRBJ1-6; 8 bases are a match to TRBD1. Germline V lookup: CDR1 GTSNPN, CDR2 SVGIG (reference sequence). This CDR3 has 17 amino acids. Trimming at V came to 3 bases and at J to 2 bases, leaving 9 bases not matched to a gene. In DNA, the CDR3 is TGTGCCTGGAGCCCTGACAGGGGCGTACCCTATAATTCACCCCTCCACTTT. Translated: CAWSPDRGVPYNSPLHF.

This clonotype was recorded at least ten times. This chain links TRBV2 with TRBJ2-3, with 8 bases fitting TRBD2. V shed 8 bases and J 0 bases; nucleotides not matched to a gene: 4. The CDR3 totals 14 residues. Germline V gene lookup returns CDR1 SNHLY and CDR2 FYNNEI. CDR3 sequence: CASGTSGSTDTQYF. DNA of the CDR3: TGTGCCAGCGGAACTAGCGGAAGCACAGATACGCAGTATTTT.

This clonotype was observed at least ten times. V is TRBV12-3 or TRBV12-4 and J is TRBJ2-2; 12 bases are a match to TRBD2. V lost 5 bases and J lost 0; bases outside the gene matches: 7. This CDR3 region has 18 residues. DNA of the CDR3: TGTGCCAGCAGTCAACTAGCGGGGGGCTATTCGAACACCGGGGAGCTGTTTTTT. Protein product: CASSQLAGGYSNTGELFF.